These T cell receptor beta chains were read from a single sample in a study of cytomegalovirus exposure and HLA in healthy donors. Measured with immunoSEQ multiplex PCR; TCRdb has only the in-frame clones, and not every one. The profile shows over 200,000 clones, almost 90% of them singletons. Sequencing used PBMCs. These TCRs come from a woman under 30 in good health and CMV-seronegative. The CDR3 runs from the conserved cysteine through the conserved F or W. The D gene is left open where the match is weak. Size tells how often a clone was seen (once, few, many) or the class of an expanded clone, and some rows leave it out.

j_gene | v_gene | abundance | d_gene | CDR3aa | CDR3nt
TRBJ2-5 | TRBV7-9 | . | . | CASSSAGQVLSGETQYF | TGTGCCAGCAGCTCAGCGGGACAGGTATTATCTGGAGAGACCCAGTACTTC
TRBJ1-1 | TRBV7-2 | . | TRBD1 | CASRQTGGNTEAFF | TGTGCCAGCAGGCAGACAGGGGGGAACACTGAAGCTTTCTTT
TRBJ2-3 | TRBV19 | . | TRBD2 | CASSRLAEGWQYF | TGTGCCAGTAGTAGGCTAGCGGAGGGGTGGCAGTATTTT
TRBJ2-2 | TRBV6-6 | . | . | CASSYSGGNTGELFF | TGTGCCAGCAGTTACTCGGGAGGAAATACCGGGGAGCTGTTTTTT
TRBJ2-5 | TRBV5-6 | . | TRBD1 | CASSRDSQETQYF | TGTGCCAGCAGCCGGGACAGCCAAGAGACCCAGTACTTC
TRBJ2-7 | TRBV29-1 | . | TRBD1 | CSAYGTGVGEQYF | TGCAGCGCCTACGGGACAGGGGTTGGTGAGCAGTACTTC
TRBJ1-5 | TRBV7-7 | few | TRBD1 | CASSTGQNQPQHF | TGTGCTAGCAGCACGGGACAGAATCAGCCCCAGCATTTT
TRBJ1-3 | TRBV6-1 | . | . | CASSETFAILRSGNTIYF | TGTGCCAGCAGTGAAACCTTTGCTATCTTACGCTCTGGAAACACCATATATTTT
TRBJ2-7 | TRBV9 | . | . | CASSVGEGREQYF | TGTGCCAGCAGCGTAGGGGAAGGGAGGGAGCAGTACTTC
TRBJ1-5 | TRBV19 | . | . | CASSIRGLGNQPQHF | TGTGCCAGTAGTATCCGGGGATTGGGGAATCAGCCCCAGCATTTT
TRBJ1-3 | TRBV15 | . | . | CATSREVFGAVSGNTIYF | TGTGCCACCAGCAGAGAAGTCTTTGGAGCAGTCTCTGGAAACACCATATATTTT
TRBJ2-1 | TRBV6-6 | . | . | CASSYPQGNEQFF | TGTGCCAGCAGTTACCCTCAGGGGAATGAGCAGTTCTTC
TRBJ2-2 | TRBV7-8 | . | . | CASSTRAGGTGELFF | TGTGCCAGCAGCACCAGGGCCGGTGGCACCGGGGAGCTGTTTTTT
TRBJ1-1 | TRBV6-6 | . | . | CASSYEVPEAFF | TGTGCCAGCAGTTACGAGGTCCCTGAAGCTTTCTTT
TRBJ1-1 | TRBV7-2 | . | . | CASSLIGGVGTEAFF | TGTGCCAGCAGCTTAATCGGGGGGGTAGGCACTGAAGCTTTCTTT
TRBJ2-7 | TRBV5-4 | . | TRBD1 | CASSLGGQGSYEQYF | TGTGCCAGCAGTCTTGGTGGACAGGGAAGTTACGAGCAGTACTTC
TRBJ1-3 | TRBV27 | . | . | CASSLSGQFFSGNTIYF | TGTGCCAGCAGTTTGTCGGGTCAGTTCTTCTCTGGAAACACCATATATTTT
TRBJ2-7 | TRBV5-4 | once | . | CASSLGPSDYEQYF | TGTGCCAGCAGCTTGGGTCCTAGCGACTACGAGCAGTACTTC
TRBJ2-1 | TRBV19 | . | . | CASREGGYNEQFF | TGTGCCAGTAGGGAGGGTGGATACAATGAGCAGTTCTTC
TRBJ2-5 | TRBV2 | . | . | CASRGDSIRATQYF | TGTGCCAGCAGGGGGGACTCAATAAGGGCGACCCAGTACTTC
TRBJ1-1 | TRBV6-6 | . | . | CAINTTPMNTEAFF | TGTGCCATCAACACGACACCAATGAACACTGAAGCTTTCTTT
TRBJ2-7 | TRBV23-1 | . | . | CASSQDRFYEQYF | TGCGCCAGCAGTCAAGACAGGTTCTACGAGCAGTACTTC
TRBJ1-1 | TRBV5-1 | . | TRBD1 | CASSLEGGRGTEAFF | TGCGCCAGCAGCTTGGAAGGGGGCAGGGGCACTGAAGCTTTCTTT
TRBJ1-2 | TRBV28 | . | . | CASSRYTDWYGYTF | TGTGCCAGCAGCCGTTACACAGATTGGTATGGCTACACCTTC
TRBJ2-2 | TRBV7-6 | . | . | CASKSWTGELFF | TGTGCCAGCAAGAGTTGGACCGGGGAGCTGTTTTTT
TRBJ2-7 | TRBV6-5 | . | TRBD1 | CASSKGQGAYEQYF | TGTGCCAGCAGTAAGGGACAGGGGGCGTACGAGCAGTACTTC
TRBJ2-7 | TRBV11-2 | . | TRBD2 | CASSPSGSRHYGTYEQYF | TGTGCCAGCAGTCCTAGCGGGAGTCGTCACTACGGGACCTACGAGCAGTACTTC
TRBJ2-7 | TRBV28 | . | . | CASTPAGILSGEQYF | TGTGCCAGCACTCCCGCAGGGATCTTATCTGGGGAGCAGTACTTC
TRBJ1-1 | TRBV29-1 | . | . | CSVGRGGVWENTEAFF | TGCAGCGTTGGTCGTGGGGGGGTTTGGGAGAACACTGAAGCTTTCTTT
TRBJ2-7 | TRBV7-9 | . | . | CASSVGGGSSYEQYF | TGTGCCAGCAGCGTCGGAGGGGGCAGCTCCTACGAGCAGTACTTC
TRBJ2-4 | TRBV7-9 | . | TRBD1 | CASSRGQGMYIQYF | TGTGCCAGCAGCCGGGGACAGGGGATGTACATTCAGTACTTC
TRBJ1-5 | TRBV5-1 | . | . | CASSWITGPNQPQHF | TGCGCCAGCAGCTGGATAACAGGGCCAAATCAGCCCCAGCATTTT
TRBJ2-7 | TRBV15 | once | TRBD2 | CATSLGLSYEQYF | TGTGCCACCAGCCTGGGACTATCCTACGAGCAGTACTTC
TRBJ2-3 | TRBV25-1 | . | TRBD2 | CASHSGRDTDTQYF | TGTGCCAGCCATAGCGGGAGAGACACAGATACGCAGTATTTT
TRBJ1-1 | TRBV6-5 | . | . | CASSYTGARTEAFF | TGTGCCAGCAGTTACACAGGAGCGAGGACTGAAGCTTTCTTT
TRBJ1-1 | TRBV30 | once | . | CAWRGSSMNTEAFF | TGTGCCTGGAGGGGCAGTAGTATGAACACTGAAGCTTTCTTT
TRBJ2-5 | TRBV5-8 | . | . | CASSLVSGSETQYF | TGTGCCAGCAGCTTGGTATCGGGTTCAGAGACCCAGTACTTC
TRBJ2-3 | TRBV29-1 | . | TRBD2 | CSARARTRDTQYF | TGCAGCGCCCGAGCCCGGACTAGGGATACGCAGTATTTT
TRBJ2-7 | TRBV27 | few | . | CASSFEPDYEQYF | TGTGCCAGCAGTTTTGAGCCCGACTACGAGCAGTACTTC
TRBJ1-5 | TRBV5-3 | . | . | CARSSPSARGSNQPQHF | TGTGCCAGAAGCTCCCCGTCGGCAAGAGGGAGCAATCAGCCCCAGCATTTT
TRBJ2-7 | TRBV4-1 | . | TRBD2 | CASSQEGWTSGKYEQYF | TGCGCCAGCAGCCAAGAGGGCTGGACTAGCGGGAAGTACGAGCAGTACTTC